This T cell receptor beta chain came from a study of cytomegalovirus exposure and HLA in healthy donors. The CDR3 runs to 13 residues. Germline CDR1 SGHDT, CDR2 YYEEEE. Trimming left V 4 bases short and J 4 bases short, with 9 bases between. PCR was performed using 60 Vbeta and 13 Jbeta primers. TCRdb keeps only in-frame clones here, not all; method: immunoSEQ multiplex PCR. The sample carries about 55,000 clones, 75% to 85% recorded once. The sequence was collected from a female donor in good health and CMV-seronegative. Sequencing used PBMCs. V is TRBV5-6 and J is TRBJ1-5; the D gene is possibly TRBD1 (6 bases). The CDR3 protein is CASSPGENQPQHF. CDR3 DNA sequence: TGTGCCAGCAGCCCAGGGGAGAATCAGCCCCAGCATTTT.